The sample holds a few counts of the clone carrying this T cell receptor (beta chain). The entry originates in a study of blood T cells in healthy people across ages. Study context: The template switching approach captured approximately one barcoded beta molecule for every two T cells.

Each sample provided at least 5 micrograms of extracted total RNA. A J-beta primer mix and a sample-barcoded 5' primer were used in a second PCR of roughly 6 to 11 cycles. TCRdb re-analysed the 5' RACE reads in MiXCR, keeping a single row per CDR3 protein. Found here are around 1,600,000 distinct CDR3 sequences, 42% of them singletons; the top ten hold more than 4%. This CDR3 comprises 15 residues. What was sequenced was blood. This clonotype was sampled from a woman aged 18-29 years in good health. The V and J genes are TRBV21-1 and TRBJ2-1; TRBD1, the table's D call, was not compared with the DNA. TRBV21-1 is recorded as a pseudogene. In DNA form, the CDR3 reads TGTGCCAGCAGCAAAGGGGGCGGCGGAAAGAATGAGCAGTTCTTC. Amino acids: CASSKGGGGKNEQFF.